The 15 T cell receptor beta chains presented below share a single source sample, sequenced in a study of early T cells in non-severe SARS-CoV-2 infection (dated by TCRdb to the early 2020s). The library was generated by 5' RACE. Instrument on record: NextSeq 500. Using fastp trimming at Q25 and MiXCR clonotype assembly, TCRdb reanalyzed the public sequencing data and kept in-frame beta chains. Each entry is one CDR3 protein sequence, shown with its most common DNA and genes. The sample data list over 25,000 distinct CDR3 sequences, and 4.5% to 7% of these were observed just once. Around 13% of the sample lies in the top ten. The specimen was whole blood. All receptors derive from an adult who was a healthcare worker with PCR-confirmed SARS-CoV-2 infection or an uninfected control (not recorded which).

This clonotype was observed at least ten times. Compared with germline, one end of the junction differs, possibly owing to a read error. The chain recombines TRBV7-7 with TRBJ2-3, with a tentative D call TRBD1 (5 bases). Germline lookup yields CDR1 SSHAT and CDR2 FNYEAQ (reference sequence). The CDR3 contains 13 residues. DNA for the CDR3: TGTGCTAGCAGCCAAGGGGATTGGGATACGCAGTATTTT. Amino acid sequence: CASSQGDWDTQYF.

This clonotype was picked up many times. The rearrangement links TRBV7-2 to TRBJ1-1, with no clear D. The CDR3 runs to 15 residues. Trimming removed 0 bases from V and 1 base from J, with 9 bases in between. The germline CDR1 and CDR2 sequences are SGHTA and FQGNSA. The CDR3 DNA reads as TGTGCCAGCAGCTTAGCCTCCGACCCGAACACTGAAGCTTTCTTT. It is translated as CASSLASDPNTEAFF.

The genes are TRBV7-2 and TRBJ1-2; no definite D call. The V gene lost 4 bases and the J gene lost 7 bases, with 13 bases spanning the gap. The CDR3 runs to 13 residues. The V gene's germline CDR1 is SGHTA and CDR2 FQGNSA. The CDR3 region has the DNA TGTGCCAGCAGCTCGAGGACTAGAAGTGGCTACACCTTC. It translates to CASSSRTRSGYTF.

This clonotype appeared many times. This sequence joins TRBV6-5 and TRBJ1-1; D perhaps matches TRBD1 (6 bases). The CDR3 runs to 15 residues. Per germline, CDR1 MNHEY and CDR2 SVGAGI. Trimming left V 0 bases short and J 1 base short, with 9 bases between. CDR3 loop: CASSYSGRGNTEAFF. CDR3 bases: TGTGCCAGCAGTTACTCCGGCAGGGGGAACACTGAAGCTTTCTTT.

This clonotype was detected only a few times. The chain uses TRBV20-1 and TRBJ2-2; D perhaps matches TRBD2 (6 bases). The CDR3 consists of 14 residues. Germline V gives CDR1 DFQATT, CDR2 SNEGSKA (reference sequence). Trimming took off 4 bases at V and 6 bases at J, with 15 bases between the two ends. The CDR3 DNA sequence: TGCAGTGCTACGGGGGTTGGCGTCTCCGGGGAGCTGTTTTTT. It is translated as CSATGVGVSGELFF.

There are many counts of this clonotype. V usage is TRBV24-1 and J usage is TRBJ2-1; D is uncertain. Germline V gene data show CDR1 as KGHDR and CDR2 as SFDVKD. V gave up 5 bases and J gave up 5 bases, with 9 bases separating them. There are 13 residues in the CDR3. The chain's CDR3 is CATSGRGNNEQFF. For the CDR3, the DNA is TGTGCCACCAGTGGCCGCGGAAACAATGAGCAGTTCTTC.

This clonotype has a count of ten or more. The chain recombines TRBV7-3 with TRBJ2-2; D possibly matches TRBD1 or TRBD2 (5 bases each). The CDR3 is 19 amino acids. V was cut by 5 bases and J by 6 bases, with 28 bases left in between. The germline gives CDR1 SGHTA, CDR2 FQGTGA. The CDR3 DNA is TGTGCCAGCAGCCTCTTGCCCGGGACCAACTATAGACAAGCCGGGGAGCTGTTTTTT. Protein: CASSLLPGTNYRQAGELFF. The whole variable domain, remainder taken from reference TRBV7-3 and TRBJ2-2, is GAGVSQTPSNKVTEKGKYVELRCDPISGHTALYWYRQSLGQGPEFLIYFQGTGAADDSGLPNDRFFAVRPEGSVSTLKIQRTERGDSAVYLCASSLLPGTNYRQAGELFFGEGSRLTVL.

This clonotype was observed many times. The chain recombines TRBV27 with TRBJ1-1, with TRBD1 matching over 7 bases. Germline V CDR1 and CDR2: MNHEY, SMNVEV (reference sequence). The CDR3 runs to 15 residues. V shed 3 bases, J shed 0 bases, and the junction held 4 bases outside the gene matches. The chain's CDR3 is CASSFMGTVNTEAFF. DNA of the CDR3: TGTGCCAGCAGTTTTATGGGGACAGTGAACACTGAAGCTTTCTTT.

This clonotype was counted at least ten times. The J gene is TRBJ2-2, the V gene TRBV4-3; weak D call: TRBD1 (5 bases). The CDR3 is 14 amino acids. Between the trimmed V and J ends, which lost 4 bases and 5 bases, there was a span of 11 bases. Germline-derived CDR1 and CDR2 are LGHNA and YSLEER. This chain's CDR3 is CASSPRGWTGELFF. DNA for the CDR3: TGCGCCAGCAGCCCAAGGGGTTGGACCGGGGAGCTGTTTTTT.

There are many counts of this clonotype. The V gene is TRBV11-2, the J gene TRBJ2-7, with TRBD1 matching over 9 bases. J was trimmed by 4 bases and V by 5 bases; bases with no gene match: 3. The germline CDR1 and CDR2 sequences are SGHAT and FQNNGV. This CDR3 contains 13 residues. Here the CDR3 reads CASSTGGSYEQYF. In DNA form, the CDR3 reads TGTGCCAGCAGCACAGGGGGCTCGTACGAGCAGTACTTC.

This clonotype has ten or more counts. V usage is TRBV29-1 and J usage is TRBJ2-1, with 7 bases lining up with TRBD1. This CDR3 spans 13 amino acids. Germline CDR1 reads SQVTM; CDR2 reads ANQGSEA. V lost 5 bases and J lost 5; bases outside the gene matches: 6. CDR3 in amino acids: CSVHRGLDNEQFF. CDR3 coding DNA: TGCAGCGTTCACAGGGGATTGGACAATGAGCAGTTCTTC.

This clonotype was seen at least ten times. This chain joins TRBV11-2 and TRBJ2-2; 10 bases map to TRBD2. V trimming: 1 base; J trimming: 4 bases; junction bases outside the gene matches: 3. Germline CDR1 and CDR2: SGHAT and FQNNGV. The CDR3 totals 16 residues. CDR3 protein: CASSLALAGATGELFF. Here the CDR3 DNA reads TGTGCCAGCAGCTTAGCCCTAGCGGGGGCCACCGGGGAGCTGTTTTTT.

This clonotype was picked up many times. This chain uses TRBV6-5 with TRBJ1-1, with D hard to call. Germline-derived CDR1 and CDR2 are MNHEY and SVGAGI. CDR3 size: 13 residues. Trimming took off 7 bases at V and 1 base at J, with 10 bases between the two ends. The CDR3 DNA follows: TGTGCCAGCAACTTCCACCGGAACACTGAAGCTTTCTTT. Translation: CASNFHRNTEAFF.

In its sample, this clonotype was seen many times. The V call is TRBV7-9, the J call TRBJ1-2; possibly TRBD1 for D (5 bases). The CDR3 loop spans 13 amino acids. Trimming removed 4 bases at V and 4 bases at J, with 10 bases between. Germline V gene sequence: CDR1 SEHNR, CDR2 FQNEAQ (reference sequence). The CDR3 DNA is TGTGCCAGCAGCTCGGGACTGAGCTATGGCTACACCTTC. Encoded protein: CASSSGLSYGYTF. The whole variable domain, remainder taken from reference TRBV7-9 and TRBJ1-2, is DTGVSQNPRHKITKRGQNVTFRCDPISEHNRLYWYRQTLGQGPEFLTYFQNEAQLEKSRLLSDRFSAERPKGSFSTLEIQRTEQGDSAMYLCASSSGLSYGYTFGSGTRLTVV.

This clonotype occurred many times. This sequence joins TRBV12-3 or TRBV12-4 and TRBJ1-5; D not resolved. The CDR3 totals 13 residues. V was pared by 2 bases and J by 7 bases, with 9 bases between. CDR3 sequence reads: CASSLIDWQPQHF. Here the CDR3 DNA reads TGTGCCAGCAGTTTAATTGACTGGCAGCCCCAGCATTTT.